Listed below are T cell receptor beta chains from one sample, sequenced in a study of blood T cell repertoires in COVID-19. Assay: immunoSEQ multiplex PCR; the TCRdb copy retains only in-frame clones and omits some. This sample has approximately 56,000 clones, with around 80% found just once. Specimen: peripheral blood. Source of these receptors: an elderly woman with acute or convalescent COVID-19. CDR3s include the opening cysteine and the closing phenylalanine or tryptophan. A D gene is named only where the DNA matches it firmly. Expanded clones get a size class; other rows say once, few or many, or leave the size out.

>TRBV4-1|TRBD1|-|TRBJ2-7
TGCGCCAGCAGCCCTACCCCAACCGGGACAGGGGCCGAGCAGTACTTC
CASSPTPTGTGAEQYF
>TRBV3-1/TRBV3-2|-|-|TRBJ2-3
TGTGCCAGCACCCTGGTAACGGGGGATACGCAGTATTTT
CASTLVTGDTQYF
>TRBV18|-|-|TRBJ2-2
TGTGCCAGCTCAATACGGCAGGCAGACACCGGGGAGCTGTTTTTT
CASSIRQADTGELFF
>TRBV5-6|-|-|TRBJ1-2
TGTGCCAGCAGCTTGGAATCGGGTTCTAACTATGGCTACACCTTC
CASSLESGSNYGYTF
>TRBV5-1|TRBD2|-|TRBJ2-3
TGCGCCAGCAGCTTGGGACTAGCGGGGGGCACAGATACGCAGTATTTT
CASSLGLAGGTDTQYF
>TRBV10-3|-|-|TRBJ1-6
TGTGCCATCAGGAACCGGGAGGAATCAAATTCACCCCTCCACTTT
CAIRNREESNSPLHF
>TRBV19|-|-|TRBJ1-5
TGTGCCAGTAGTATGGGGTCGGGGAATAGCAATCAGCCCCAGCATTTT
CASSMGSGNSNQPQHF
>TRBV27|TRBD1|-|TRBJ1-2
TGTGCCAGCAGTTTACAGGGGGCAGGGATCTATGGCTACACCTTC
CASSLQGAGIYGYTF
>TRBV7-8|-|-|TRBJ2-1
TGTGCCAGCAGCCTGAATAAGGTGGGGCTCGTCAATGAGCAGTTCTTC
CASSLNKVGLVNEQFF
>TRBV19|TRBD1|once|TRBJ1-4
TGTGCCAGTAGTCCTGGGACAGCAACTAATGAAAAACTGTTTTTT
CASSPGTATNEKLFF
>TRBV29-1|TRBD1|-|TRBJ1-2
TGCAGCGTTATCTCTTGGGACAGACCGACACTTAACTATGGCTACACCTTC
CSVISWDRPTLNYGYTF
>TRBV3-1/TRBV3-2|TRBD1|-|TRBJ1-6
TGTGCCAGCAGCGTGGGACAGGGTCCCTCACCCCTCCACTTT
CASSVGQGPSPLHF